Below are 10 T cell receptor beta chains sequenced from a single sample in a study of cytomegalovirus exposure and HLA in healthy donors (dated by TCRdb to the late 2010s). Libraries were constructed by the immunoSEQ multiplex PCR assay. A mixture of 60 forward primers for TCR Vbeta segments and 13 reverse primers for TCR Jbeta segments was used in the multiplex PCR. TCRdb took this table from immuneACCESS and kept in-frame rearrangements with V and J called. Such tables lack part of the clones; where checked against another copy, unresolved V genes explain under half of the gap, and the rest is unexplained. For this sample the table gives over 200,000 clones, of which roughly 84% were detected only once. The top ten constitute around 1.2% of the sample. Sample: PBMCs. These receptor sequences come from a human donor in good health.

V and J are TRBV2 and TRBJ1-1; 12 bases match TRBD1. V dropped 10 bases and J dropped 4; count of bases not matched to a gene: 4. Looked up from germline, CDR1 is SNHLY and CDR2 is FYNNEI. This CDR3 has 13 amino acids. Written as DNA, the CDR3 is TGTGCCACGGGACAGGGGGCGCCCACTGAAGCTTTCTTT. It specifies CATGQGAPTEAFF. Filled out from reference TRBV2 and TRBJ1-1, the complete variable domain reads EPEVTQTPSHQVTQMGQEVILRCVPISNHLYFYWYRQILGQKVEFLVSFYNNEISEKSEIFDDQFSVERPDGSNFTLKIRSTKLEDSAMYFCATGQGAPTEAFFGQGTRLTVV.

This clone was picked up one time. This chain uses TRBV5-1 with TRBJ2-1; TRBD2 aligns across 12 bases. CDR1 and CDR2 (germline): SGHRS, YFSETQ. The junction had 5 bases not matched to a gene; V was cut back by 1 base and J by 6 bases. CDR3 length: 16 amino acids. The CDR3 here is CASSLTRTSGINEQFF. CDR3 bases: TGCGCCAGCAGCTTGACGCGGACTAGCGGGATCAATGAGCAGTTCTTC. The full variable domain, rest sourced from reference TRBV5-1 and TRBJ2-1, is KAGVTQTPRYLIKTRGQQVTLSCSPISGHRSVSWYQQTPGQGLQFLFEYFSETQRNKGNFPGRFSGRQFSNSRSEMNVSTLELGDSALYLCASSLTRTSGINEQFFGPGTRLTVL.

This clone was detected only once. The CDR3 sequence is CASTLAGERETQYF. For the CDR3, the DNA is TGTGCCAGCACACTAGCGGGAGAACGGGAGACCCAGTACTTC. V is TRBV28 and J is TRBJ2-5; 11 positions match TRBD2. The CDR3 is 14 residues long. Germline trimming cut 7 bases from V and 5 bases from J; bases unmatched to any gene: 6. Germline V gene lookup returns CDR1 MDHEN and CDR2 SYDVKM.

This chain links TRBV1 with TRBJ2-1; TRBD2 is the table's D call and was not checked against the DNA. TRBV1 is an annotated pseudogene. This CDR3 is 21 amino acids long. The CDR3 bases are TGCACCAGCAGCCAAGGTCCTAGCGGGAGTAGCAGGGACGTCGGGGACAATGAGCAGTTCTTC. Its protein product is CTSSQGPSGSSRDVGDNEQFF.

The chain is built from TRBV6-7 and TRBJ2-5, with TRBD2 matching 11 bases. TRBV6-7 carries the ORF label, with uncertain function. There are 15 residues in the CDR3. The trim removed 4 bases at V and 3 bases at J, leaving 4 bases unmatched. The CDR3 loop reads CASSSSGRTKETQYF. For the CDR3, the DNA is TGTGCCAGCAGTTCTAGCGGGAGGACGAAAGAGACCCAGTACTTC.

The chain links TRBV19 to TRBJ1-5; TRBD1 is a possible D gene (5 bases). CDR1 and CDR2 from the germline V gene are LNHDA and SQIVND (reference sequence). V lost 1 base and J 0 bases, leaving 7 bases between the germline ends. The CDR3 sequence is 15 residues long. Here the CDR3 DNA reads TGTGCCAGTAGTATAGGAAGGGGTAGCAATCAGCCCCAGCATTTT. Protein sequence: CASSIGRGSNQPQHF.

The chain links TRBV7-8 to TRBJ2-1; possibly TRBD2 for D (5 bases). The V end lost 1 base, the J end lost 2 bases, and 12 bases lay between the germline ends. CDR1 SGHVS and CDR2 FQNEAQ come from the germline V gene. This CDR3 has 16 residues. The CDR3 region is CASSLDPLATYNEQFF. Here the CDR3 DNA reads TGTGCCAGCAGCTTAGACCCGCTAGCAACCTACAATGAGCAGTTCTTC. Full variable domain (outside the CDR3, taken from reference TRBV7-8 and TRBJ2-1): GAGVSQSPRYKVAKRGQDVALRCDPISGHVSLFWYQQALGQGPEFLTYFQNEAQLDKSGLPSDRFFAERPEGSVSTLKIQRTQQEDSAVYLCASSLDPLATYNEQFFGPGTRLTVL.

This chain links TRBV30 with TRBJ1-4; no firm D call. V lost 0 bases to trimming and J lost 7 bases, with 15 bases between them. Germline V lookup: CDR1 GTSNPN, CDR2 SVGIG (reference sequence). The CDR3 is 15 residues long. Here the CDR3 reads CAWSVPGWLGEKLFF. CDR3 in DNA: TGTGCCTGGAGTGTACCGGGGTGGTTAGGTGAAAAACTGTTTTTT. The whole variable domain, filled in from reference TRBV30 and TRBJ1-4, reads SQTIHQWPATLVQPVGSPLSLECTVEGTSNPNLYWYRQAAGRGLQLLFYSVGIGQISSEVPQNLSASRPQDRQFILSSKKLLLSDSGFYLCAWSVPGWLGEKLFFGSGTQLSVL.

Notes on this clone: Other nucleotide sequences in the sample specify the same CDR3. In nucleotides, the CDR3 is TGTGCCACCAGCAGAGCGGGAACCGGGGAGCTGTTTTTT. Translating it yields CATSRAGTGELFF. The rearrangement uses TRBV15 and TRBJ2-2; perhaps TRBD2 as D (5 bases). The V end lost 1 base, the J end lost 5 bases, and 5 bases lay between the germline ends. The germline CDR1 and CDR2 sequences are LNHNV and YYDKDF (reference sequence). The CDR3 sequence is 13 residues long.

The V call is TRBV7-8, the J call TRBJ1-5; the match to TRBD1 covers 8 bases. CDR1 and CDR2 from the germline V gene are SGHVS and FQNEAQ. With V trimmed by 5 bases and J by 4 bases, 10 bases remained unmatched. The length of the CDR3 is 16 residues. Here the CDR3 DNA reads TGTGCCAGCAGCCGAAGTGGACAGGGTGTTAATCAGCCCCAGCATTTT. It encodes CASSRSGQGVNQPQHF.